The 11 T cell receptor beta chains below all came from one sample that was sequenced in a study of cytomegalovirus exposure and HLA in healthy donors. Only in-frame clones appear in the TCRdb table, and some are missing; sequencing was by immunoSEQ multiplex PCR. The table lists roughly 310,000 clones, 88% of them singletons. Sequencing used PBMCs. The receptors shown here come from a man between 25 and 39 years old in good health and CMV-seronegative.

The genes are TRBV29-1 and TRBJ1-4, with D possibly being TRBD1 (6 bases). With 5 bases removed from V and 4 bases from J, the gap between germline ends came to 8 bases. The length of the CDR3 is 12 residues. Germline V CDR1 and CDR2: SQVTM, ANQGSEA. The CDR3 here is CSVPGVNEKLFF. CDR3 in DNA: TGCAGCGTTCCAGGGGTTAATGAAAAACTGTTTTTT.

The chain is built from TRBV6-1 and TRBJ1-2, with D possibly TRBD1 on 5 matching bases. Trimming pared 3 bases from V and 7 bases from J, leaving 18 bases between. Germline-derived CDR1 and CDR2 are MNHNS and SASEGT. The CDR3 is 15 residues long. CDR3 sequence (DNA): TGTGCCAGCAGTGATTTCGCGGGGGGAGTGGGTGGCTACACCTTC. The encoded protein is CASSDFAGGVGGYTF.

The V and J genes are TRBV7-9 and TRBJ1-4; 7 positions match TRBD1. Losses at the gene ends were 5 bases for V and 6 bases for J; bases not matched to a gene: 9. There are 15 residues in the CDR3. Per the germline V gene, CDR1 is SEHNR and CDR2 is FQNEAQ (reference sequence). The CDR3 nucleotides read TGTGCCAGCAGCAGCAGGGGGTATCGGCATGAAAAACTGTTTTTT. Translating it yields CASSSRGYRHEKLFF.

This clone appeared a single time. The chain employs TRBV11-2 and TRBJ1-6; 7 bases agree with TRBD1. CDR3 length: 15 amino acids. CDR1 is SGHAT and CDR2 is FQNNGV in the germline V gene. Trimming at V came to 6 bases and at J to 3 bases, leaving 5 bases not matched to a gene. In DNA form, the CDR3 reads TGTGCCAGCAGACTCACAGGGGACTATAATTCACCCCTCCACTTT. Its translation: CASRLTGDYNSPLHF.

The rearrangement uses TRBV5-5 and TRBJ2-4; possible D gene TRBD1, 6 bases. Between the trimmed V and J ends, which lost 0 bases and 0 bases, there was a span of 13 bases. Germline CDR1 reads SGHKS; CDR2 reads YYEKEE (reference sequence). The CDR3 is 17 amino acids. The CDR3 region is CASSLGEGGLAKNIQYF. The CDR3 DNA reads as TGTGCCAGCAGCTTGGGCGAAGGGGGTCTAGCCAAAAACATTCAGTACTTC.

V gene TRBV4-3 combines with J gene TRBJ1-2; unclear D gene. This CDR3 contains 16 residues. Trimming left V 0 bases short and J 2 bases short, with 13 bases between. Germline CDR1 and CDR2: LGHNA and YSLEER. The CDR3 bases are TGCGCCAGCAGCCAAGAGGGCACCGGGAGGAACTATGGCTACACCTTC. Amino acids: CASSQEGTGRNYGYTF.

V is TRBV6-5 and J is TRBJ1-3, with D unresolved. With 2 bases removed from V and 0 bases from J, the gap between germline ends came to 11 bases. The length of the CDR3 is 16 residues. CDR1 and CDR2 from the germline V gene are MNHEY and SVGAGI. As DNA, the CDR3 is TGTGCCAGCAGTTACGAGAGGGTGAGCTCTGGAAACACCATATATTTT. Translated, it gives CASSYERVSSGNTIYF.

The V call is TRBV7-2, the J call TRBJ2-1; 10 nucleotides line up with TRBD2. The junction had 7 bases not matched to a gene; V was cut back by 5 bases and J by 3 bases. The CDR3 spans 16 residues. Per germline, CDR1 SGHTA and CDR2 FQGNSA. CDR3 nucleotide sequence: TGTGCCAGCAGCGGGGAGGGACTAGCGTACTACAATGAGCAGTTCTTC. Residues: CASSGEGLAYYNEQFF.

The chain recombines TRBV13 with TRBJ1-5; a possible D gene is TRBD1 (6 bases). Per germline, CDR1 PRHDT and CDR2 FYEKMQ (reference sequence). CDR3 size: 13 residues. The ends were cut back, 5 bases at V and 1 base at J, with 6 bases in the middle. The DNA for the CDR3 is TGTGCCAGCAGCAGGGGGAGCAATCAGCCCCAGCATTTT. It is translated as CASSRGSNQPQHF.

The genes are TRBV27 and TRBJ2-7, with D perhaps TRBD1 (6 bases). Deletions cut 4 bases from V and 2 bases from J, with 9 bases between. Germline values: CDR1 MNHEY, CDR2 SMNVEV (reference sequence). This CDR3 comprises 13 residues. The CDR3 sequence: CASSWGHTYEQYF. CDR3 nucleotides: TGTGCCAGCAGTTGGGGGCATACCTACGAGCAGTACTTC.

This clone was recorded at least ten times. The CDR3 region has the DNA TGTGCCAGCAGTGAAGTACCAGGGGGGAAACGAAGGTCCTATAATTCACCCCTCCACTTT. Translated, it gives CASSEVPGGKRRSYNSPLHF. The chain employs TRBV6-1 and TRBJ1-6; TRBD1 agrees at 7 bases. This CDR3 contains 20 residues. Germline V gene lookup returns CDR1 MNHNS and CDR2 SASEGT. V was pared by 1 base and J by 1 base, with 13 bases of the junction left unmatched.